The rows below give T cell receptor beta chains drawn from one sample of a study of cytomegalovirus exposure and HLA in healthy donors. Using immunoSEQ multiplex PCR, the repertoire was profiled, and TCRdb retains in-frame clones only, with some absent. Its table records some 70,000 clones. The sequencing sample was made of PBMCs. All receptors derive from a man aged 40-50 years in good health and CMV-seronegative. CDR3s include the opening cysteine and the closing phenylalanine or tryptophan. The order of the fields is V gene, J gene, D gene, CDR3 DNA, CDR3 protein. The D gene is left open where the match is weak.

TRBV7-9	TRBJ2-2	TRBD2	TGTGCCAGCAGCTACCGACTAGCAACGAACACCGGGGAGCTGTTTTTT	CASSYRLATNTGELFF
TRBV13	TRBJ2-2	TRBD1	TGTGCCAGCAGCGAGCGGGACAGGGAGGCCGGGGAGCTGTTTTTT	CASSERDREAGELFF
TRBV14	TRBJ1-1	.	TGTGCCAGCAGCAAGGTGGACAGTCTTGAAGCTTTCTTT	CASSKVDSLEAFF
TRBV7-8	TRBJ2-6	.	TGTGCCAGCAGCTCCGATGGGCCTGGGGCCAACGTCCTGACTTTC	CASSSDGPGANVLTF
TRBV9	TRBJ1-3	TRBD1	TGTGCCAGCAGCGTAAGGGGGCCGAGCTCTGGAAACACCATATATTTT	CASSVRGPSSGNTIYF
TRBV10-3	TRBJ1-1	.	TGTGCCATCAGTCCCCGGGACACAACTGAAGCTTTCTTT	CAISPRDTTEAFF
TRBV11-2	TRBJ2-1	.	TGTGCCAGCAGCTTTCTAGTCGGCCGCAATGAGCAGTTCTTC	CASSFLVGRNEQFF
TRBV30	TRBJ2-1	TRBD2	TGTGCCTGGAGTGTTAGGCGGGAGGAAAATTACAATGAGCAGTTCTTC	CAWSVRREENYNEQFF
TRBV29-1	TRBJ1-3	.	TGCAGCGTTGAAGGTCCAGGGGGAAACACCATATATTTT	CSVEGPGGNTIYF
TRBV7-9	TRBJ1-2	TRBD1	TGTGCCAGCAGCCCCCTGGACAGGGAGGGCCAGGTATACACCTTC	CASSPLDREGQVYTF
TRBV18	TRBJ1-5	TRBD1	TGTGCCAGCTCACCATCGATCATGGGACAGACTAGCAATCAGCCCCAGCATTTT	CASSPSIMGQTSNQPQHF
TRBV7-9	TRBJ1-1	.	TGTGCCACCGGGTCCACACTGGGTACTGAAGCTTTCTTT	CATGSTLGTEAFF
TRBV5-1	TRBJ1-3	.	TGCGCCAGCAGCTTCGGGGGGCGAAACTCTGGAAACACCATATATTTT	CASSFGGRNSGNTIYF
TRBV28	TRBJ1-1	TRBD1	TGTGCCAGCAGAGGGGGCGTGGTGAACACTGAAGCTTTCTTT	CASRGGVVNTEAFF
TRBV6-7	TRBJ2-3	.	TGTGCCAGCAGTTACCCTCAAGGGGGGGCCCTAGTCAGCACAGATACGCAGTATTTT	CASSYPQGGALVSTDTQYF
TRBV27	TRBJ2-1	TRBD2	TGTGCCAGCAGTCTGACTAGCGGGGGAGTAAAGTTTGGGAATGAGCAGTTCTTC	CASSLTSGGVKFGNEQFF
TRBV7-9	TRBJ2-1	TRBD2	TGTGCCAGCAGCCTAAGACTAGCGAGCTCCTACAATGAGCAGTTCTTC	CASSLRLASSYNEQFF
TRBV27	TRBJ1-6	.	TGTGCCAACGTACCAGGGAATAGGAATTCACCCCTCCACTTT	CANVPGNRNSPLHF
TRBV4-3	TRBJ2-3	TRBD1	TGCGCCAGCAGCCGAGAACAGGGGTACACAGATACGCAGTATTTT	CASSREQGYTDTQYF
TRBV7-9	TRBJ2-3	.	TGTGCCAGCAGCTTGTCGGGGAGTGCGCAGTATTTT	CASSLSGSAQYF
TRBV5-1	TRBJ2-7	TRBD1	TGCGCCAGCAGCCGAAACGAACTTATACAGGGGGGCGAGCAGTACTTC	CASSRNELIQGGEQYF
TRBV15	TRBJ2-1	.	TGTGCCACCAGCAGACTGGGACAAGCCAGACCACCGTTCTTC	CATSRLGQARPPFF
TRBV18	TRBJ1-4	TRBD1	TGTGCCAGCTCACCAATACAGGGGGCAGGGGAAAAACTGTTTTTT	CASSPIQGAGEKLFF
TRBV7-2	TRBJ1-2	TRBD1	TGTGCCAGCAGCTTAGCCCCCGGGACAGGGGCCGGCTATGGCTACACCTTC	CASSLAPGTGAGYGYTF
TRBV2	TRBJ1-1	.	TGTGCCAGCAGTGGGGGGGAGAGTTCGAACACTGAAGCTTTCTTT	CASSGGESSNTEAFF
TRBV2	TRBJ1-5	.	TGTGCCAGCCTGGGACTCCCTAGTCAGCCCCAGCATTTT	CASLGLPSQPQHF
TRBV7-2	TRBJ2-2	.	TGTGCCAGCAGCTTAATGTCGGGAGCAAACACCGGGGAGCTGTTTTTT	CASSLMSGANTGELFF
TRBV7-2	TRBJ2-3	.	TGTGCCAGCAGCCCTTATACAGATACGCAGTATTTT	CASSPYTDTQYF
TRBV7-2	TRBJ2-5	TRBD1	TGTGCCAGCAGCCGTGACAGGGCCCAAGAGACCCAGTACTTC	CASSRDRAQETQYF
TRBV7-9	TRBJ2-1	.	TGTGCCAGCAGCTTCTCGCGAGTTTACAATGAGCAGTTCTTC	CASSFSRVYNEQFF
TRBV11-3	TRBJ2-3	TRBD2	TGTGCCAGCAGCTTAGACAACCGGGGGGGATGGGCAGATACGCAGTATTTT	CASSLDNRGGWADTQYF
TRBV6-5	TRBJ1-2	TRBD1	TGTGCCAGCAGTTACCGGCCCGGGACAGGGAGCGGCTACACCTTC	CASSYRPGTGSGYTF
TRBV15	TRBJ2-5	.	TGTGCCACCAGCAGAGGCCCAGGGATGGAGACCCAGTACTTC	CATSRGPGMETQYF